A single sample is the source of the 17 T cell receptor beta chains below, sequenced in a study of blood T cell repertoires in COVID-19. Only in-frame clones appear in the TCRdb table, and some are missing; sequencing was by immunoSEQ multiplex PCR. The sample has some 160,000 clones, approximately 91% seen once; the top ten hold roughly 5%. The sequenced sample was peripheral blood. The receptors were gathered from a man between 18 and 35 years old with COVID-19, enrolled during active disease.

This clone showed up just once. This chain connects TRBV28 to TRBJ1-6, with 7 bases aligning to TRBD1. In germline, CDR1 is MDHEN, CDR2 SYDVKM. The CDR3 extends over 18 amino acids. J was trimmed by 0 bases and V by 5 bases; bases with no gene match: 10. The CDR3 region is CASSPRTGLSSYNSPLHF. CDR3 DNA sequence: TGTGCCAGCAGTCCCCGGACAGGCCTAAGCTCCTATAATTCACCCCTCCACTTT.

This sequence joins TRBV7-9 and TRBJ2-1, with 10 bases that match TRBD1. Germline loops: CDR1 SEHNR, CDR2 FQNEAQ (reference sequence). CDR3 length: 15 residues. V shed 7 bases, J shed 2 bases, and the junction held 5 bases outside the gene matches. The DNA of the CDR3 is TGTGCCAGCACCCCGACAGGGGGCGCCTACAATGAGCAGTTCTTC. It translates to CASTPTGGAYNEQFF.

The gene calls are TRBV6-2 or TRBV6-3 and TRBJ2-1; 13 bases are a match to TRBD2. Unmatched junction bases numbered 6, after V lost 4 bases and J lost 9 bases. The germline gives CDR1 MNHEY, CDR2 SVGEGT. This CDR3 is built from 15 residues. This chain's CDR3 is CASSFPGLAGSEQFF. DNA of the CDR3: TGTGCCAGCAGTTTCCCGGGACTAGCGGGAAGTGAGCAGTTCTTC.

The chain has TRBV7-9 and TRBJ1-3, with 8 nucleotides matching TRBD1. Germline loops: CDR1 SEHNR, CDR2 FQNEAQ (reference sequence). The CDR3 extends over 14 amino acids. J gave up 5 bases and V 4 bases, and 4 bases lay outside the gene matches. CDR3: CASSSQGARNTIYF. CDR3 in DNA: TGTGCCAGCAGCTCGCAGGGGGCGAGAAACACCATATATTTT.

This clone appeared once. This chain connects TRBV6-5 to TRBJ2-5; 7 bases match TRBD2. CDR3 size: 14 residues. Per the germline V gene, CDR1 is MNHEY and CDR2 is SVGAGI. V was clipped by 2 bases and J by 5 bases; unmatched bases: 5. The CDR3 protein is CASSYDGRFETQYF. The CDR3, as DNA: TGTGCCAGCAGTTACGACGGGAGGTTTGAGACCCAGTACTTC.

The V call is TRBV18, the J call TRBJ2-7, with 9 bases identical to TRBD1. Trimming took 3 bases from V and 4 from J; bases not matched to a gene: 7. The CDR3 is made up of 15 amino acids. Germline V gene sequence: CDR1 KGHSH, CDR2 LQKENI. CDR3 nucleotides: TGTGCCAGCTCACCGGCGGACAGGGGCCCTTACGAGCAGTACTTC. Encoded protein: CASSPADRGPYEQYF.

The chain carries TRBV3-1 (or the pseudogene TRBV3-2) and TRBJ1-4; TRBD1 matches at 7 bases. The germline CDR1 and CDR2 sequences are LGHDT and YNNKEL (reference sequence). This CDR3 is 16 amino acids long. Trimming cost V 1 base and J 8 bases; bases outside gene matches: 10. CDR3 protein: CASSQGFDREREKLFF. CDR3 coding DNA: TGTGCCAGCAGCCAAGGTTTCGACAGGGAGCGCGAAAAACTGTTTTTT.

The chain carries TRBV27 and TRBJ1-5, with 7 bases matching TRBD1. This CDR3 has 14 residues. V was pared by 5 bases and J by 6 bases, with 7 bases of the junction left unmatched. Germline V CDR1 and CDR2: MNHEY, SMNVEV (reference sequence). The CDR3 coding sequence is TGTGCCAGCAGTACTCGACAGGGATTTCAGCCCCAGCATTTT. Translation: CASSTRQGFQPQHF.

The gene calls are TRBV7-9 and TRBJ2-1; D gene uncertain. The CDR3 runs to 13 residues. V was clipped by 1 base and J by 7 bases, with 8 bases between them. Germline V gene data show CDR1 as SEHNR and CDR2 as FQNEAQ (reference sequence). The CDR3 sequence is CASSLVTGNEQFF. The CDR3 DNA reads as TGTGCCAGCAGCTTAGTGACTGGGAATGAGCAGTTCTTC.

This clone was seen a single time. In DNA, the CDR3 is TGTGCCAGTAGTATCACACTAGCGGACAATGAGCAGTTCTTC. This encodes CASSITLADNEQFF. The chain is built from TRBV19 and TRBJ2-1, with 8 bases lining up with TRBD2. This CDR3 has 14 amino acids. V lost 3 bases to trimming and J lost 5 bases; unmatched junction nucleotides: 3. Germline lookup yields CDR1 LNHDA and CDR2 SQIVND (reference sequence).

The chain has TRBV7-8 and TRBJ2-2; D not certain. CDR3 length equals 15 residues. The germline CDR1 and CDR2 sequences are SGHVS and FQNEAQ. Trimming cost V 4 bases and J 2 bases, with 11 bases left between them. The CDR3 protein is CASSSRRFNTGELFF. The CDR3 DNA reads TGTGCCAGCAGCTCTCGCCGGTTCAACACCGGGGAGCTGTTTTTT.

The chain has TRBV5-4 and TRBJ2-7; maybe TRBD1 (6 bases). Per germline, CDR1 SGHNT and CDR2 YYREEE (reference sequence). CDR3 length: 14 amino acids. V dropped 0 bases and J dropped 4 bases, with 11 bases sitting between them. The CDR3 reads CASSLVGQPYEQYF. The CDR3 DNA is TGTGCCAGCAGCTTGGTAGGACAGCCATACGAGCAGTACTTC.

This sequence joins TRBV29-1 and TRBJ2-7; 10 bases agree with TRBD1. In germline, CDR1 is SQVTM, CDR2 ANQGSEA. The length of the CDR3 is 13 residues. The junction had 8 bases not matched to a gene; V was cut back by 6 bases and J by 6 bases. The CDR3 protein is CSVRDRGGSEQYF. In nucleotides, the CDR3 is TGCAGCGTGAGGGACAGGGGAGGCAGCGAGCAGTACTTC.

The CDR3 spells CASSEPGAAGRSYNEQFF. Here the CDR3 DNA reads TGTGCCAGCAGTGAACCTGGGGCGGCGGGGCGGTCCTACAATGAGCAGTTCTTC. The chain links TRBV6-1 to TRBJ2-1, with D tentatively TRBD2 (6 bases). V gave up 2 bases and J gave up 1 base, with 18 bases separating them. This CDR3 has 18 amino acids. The germline V gene encodes CDR1 MNHNS and CDR2 SASEGT.

On this clone: The sample carries other DNA sequences with the same CDR3. This chain joins TRBV9 and TRBJ2-3, with 7 nucleotides matching TRBD1. Germline trimming cut 0 bases from V and 2 bases from J; bases unmatched to any gene: 3. Germline V gene sequence: CDR1 SGDLS, CDR2 YYNGEE. The length of the CDR3 is 15 residues. DNA of the CDR3: TGTGCCAGCAGCGTAGGACAGGGAGTCACAGATACGCAGTATTTT. This encodes CASSVGQGVTDTQYF.

V gene TRBV4-2 combines with J gene TRBJ2-7; D is uncertain. With 2 bases removed from V and 3 bases from J, the gap between germline ends came to 11 bases. Germline V gives CDR1 LGHNA, CDR2 YNFKEQ. The CDR3 loop spans 14 amino acids. CDR3: CASSQPWSGYEQYF. The CDR3 coding sequence is TGTGCCAGCAGCCAACCGTGGTCAGGCTACGAGCAGTACTTC.

CDR3 nucleotide sequence: TGTGCCAGCAGAGGGAGTTATAGCAATCAGCCCCAGCATTTT. Amino acid sequence: CASRGSYSNQPQHF. V usage is TRBV6-5 and J usage is TRBJ1-5, with D hard to call. V dropped 6 bases and J dropped 0 bases, with 9 bases sitting between them. The CDR3 extends over 14 amino acids. Per germline, CDR1 MNHEY and CDR2 SVGAGI.